These 14 T cell receptor beta chains were all obtained from the same sample, sequenced in a study of neoadjuvant anti-PD-1 for oral cavity cancer. The protocol was immunoSEQ multiplex PCR, while the TCRdb copy is restricted to in-frame clones and leaves out a portion. This sample has around 13,000 clones, with about 71% found just once. The sequencing used PBMCs, collected before nivolumab (anti-PD-1) treatment. The receptors were sampled from a person aged 40-85 years with oral cavity squamous cell carcinoma.

This clone was found a few times. The chain carries TRBV2 and TRBJ1-6, with D unresolved. The CDR3 runs to 11 residues. The germline gives CDR1 SNHLY, CDR2 FYNNEI. V lost 4 bases and J 10 bases, leaving 5 bases between the germline ends. CDR3 amino acids: CASSAGSPLHF. CDR3 in DNA: TGTGCCAGCAGTGCTGGATCACCCCTCCACTTT.

This clone was seen once. This rearrangement joins TRBV18 to TRBJ2-1; D is unresolved. Deletions cut 0 bases from V and 10 bases from J, with 13 bases between. Per the germline V gene, CDR1 is KGHSH and CDR2 is LQKENI. The CDR3 length is 14 residues. CDR3 sequence: CASSPPVKDREQFF. The CDR3 DNA reads TGTGCCAGCTCACCACCGGTGAAGGACCGCGAGCAGTTCTTC.

The V gene is TRBV7-2, the J gene TRBJ2-7, with a tentative D call TRBD2 (6 bases). Trimming took 5 bases from V and 1 from J, leaving 6 bases between them. This CDR3 has 12 residues. Germline values: CDR1 SGHTA, CDR2 FQGNSA. In DNA, the CDR3 is TGTGCCAGCAGCCGGGAGTCCTACGAGCAGTACTTC. This encodes CASSRESYEQYF.

The chain links TRBV7-9 to TRBJ2-2, with D maybe TRBD2 (5 bases). The CDR3 is 13 residues long. V gave up 5 bases and J gave up 6 bases, with 10 bases separating them. The germline gives CDR1 SEHNR, CDR2 FQNEAQ (reference sequence). CDR3 bases: TGTGCCAGCAGCGACGGACTGGCCGGGGAGCTGTTTTTT. This gives the protein CASSDGLAGELFF.

This chain links TRBV5-4 with TRBJ1-6, with a possible D match to TRBD1 (5 bases). V shed 0 bases and J shed 4 bases, with 17 bases lying between them. Germline values: CDR1 SGHNT, CDR2 YYREEE (reference sequence). The CDR3 consists of 18 residues. CDR3 amino acids: CASSLAGAPAAYNSPLHF. The CDR3 DNA sequence: TGTGCCAGCAGCTTGGCCGGGGCTCCTGCAGCGTATAATTCACCCCTCCACTTT.

The rearrangement joins TRBV7-8 to TRBJ2-1, with TRBD1 matching over 7 bases. CDR1 is SGHVS, CDR2 FQNEAQ, per germline. V lost 7 bases to trimming and J lost 9 bases; unmatched junction nucleotides: 15. The CDR3 has 15 amino acids. The CDR3 sequence is CASNPDRPSWGEQFF. Here the CDR3 DNA reads TGTGCCAGCAATCCGGACAGGCCTTCCTGGGGTGAGCAGTTCTTC.

This clone was seen only once. This chain links TRBV4-1 with TRBJ2-1; unclear D gene. There are 14 residues in the CDR3. V dropped 1 base and J dropped 2 bases, with 6 bases sitting between them. Germline lookup yields CDR1 MGHRA and CDR2 YSYEKL. In DNA form, the CDR3 reads TGCGCCAGCAGCCAAGTAGCCACCTACAATGAGCAGTTCTTC. Protein: CASSQVATYNEQFF.

The table lists this clone with a count of one. The gene calls are TRBV15 and TRBJ2-3; D is uncertain. The CDR3 has 13 residues. Trimming cost V 0 bases and J 6 bases, with 7 bases left between them. CDR1 LNHNV and CDR2 YYDKDF come from the germline V gene (reference sequence). CDR3 residues: CATSRDREDTQYF. The CDR3 bases are TGTGCCACCAGCAGAGATAGAGAGGATACGCAGTATTTT.

The gene calls are TRBV27 and TRBJ1-1; 9 bases map to TRBD1. The germline V gene has CDR1 MNHEY and CDR2 SMNVEV (reference sequence). Germline trimming cut 8 bases from V and 5 bases from J; bases unmatched to any gene: 6. This CDR3 has 13 residues. This chain's CDR3 is CASSDRGGTEAFF. In DNA form, the CDR3 reads TGTGCCAGCTCGGACAGGGGAGGGACTGAAGCTTTCTTT.

The V gene is TRBV5-4, the J gene TRBJ2-3, with D unresolved. The CDR3 runs 15 residues. Germline CDR1 is SGHNT and CDR2 is YYREEE (reference sequence). Trimming took 4 bases from V and 3 from J, leaving 15 bases between them. In DNA, the CDR3 is TGTGCCAGCAGCAGCCCGGCCAAAGGGACAGATACGCAGTATTTT. As protein: CASSSPAKGTDTQYF.

CDR3 sequence: CASRILAGIHEQYF. CDR3 DNA sequence: TGTGCCAGCCGGATCCTAGCGGGTATCCACGAGCAGTACTTC. V gene TRBV2 combines with J gene TRBJ2-7, with 8 nucleotides matching TRBD2. The CDR3 totals 14 residues. Germline trimming cut 8 bases from V and 5 bases from J; bases unmatched to any gene: 11. Germline lookup yields CDR1 SNHLY and CDR2 FYNNEI.

The gene calls are TRBV7-8 and TRBJ2-5; 8 nucleotides align to TRBD2. V shed 4 bases and J 1 base; nucleotides not matched to a gene: 17. Germline V CDR1 and CDR2: SGHVS, FQNEAQ. The CDR3 contains 19 residues. As DNA, the CDR3 is TGTGCCAGCAGCTCGAACGTGTTCGGGGGGGGATATACCCAAGAGACCCAGTACTTC. Its translation: CASSSNVFGGGYTQETQYF.

The J gene is TRBJ2-5, the V gene TRBV5-1; TRBD1 might be the D (5 bases). The V end lost 0 bases, the J end lost 1 base, and 7 bases lay between the germline ends. CDR3 size: 14 residues. Germline loops: CDR1 SGHRS, CDR2 YFSETQ. This CDR3 is CASSLDRSQETQYF. The CDR3 nucleotides are TGCGCCAGCAGCTTGGACAGGAGCCAAGAGACCCAGTACTTC.

A single count supports this clone. The chain recombines TRBV27 with TRBJ2-2, with D tentatively TRBD1 or TRBD2 (5 bases each). The length of the CDR3 is 16 residues. V was trimmed by 2 bases and J by 4 bases, leaving 14 bases between them. Germline assignment: CDR1 MNHEY and CDR2 SMNVEV (reference sequence). CDR3 amino acids: CASSLLGPRGTGELFF. The CDR3 bases are TGTGCCAGCAGTTTACTGGGACCTCGGGGCACCGGGGAGCTGTTTTTT.